This TCR beta chain appears in the sequencing data of a study of shared clonotypes between healthy human individuals. Terminally differentiated effector memory CD45RA+ cells were excluded by CCR7 positive selection of CD45RO-negative cells. V shed 5 bases and J shed 6 bases, with 14 bases lying between them. The V gene's germline CDR1 is SEHNR and CDR2 FQNEAQ (reference sequence). The CDR3 loop spans 14 amino acids. TCRdb's copy holds only in-frame clones and misses some; the assay was immunoSEQ multiplex PCR. The sample lists almost 700,000 clones; roughly nine tenths were seen once. The J gene is TRBJ2-1, the V gene TRBV7-9, with a possible D match to TRBD2 (5 bases). This receptor was taken from a man under 40 in good health. Sequenced material: naive CD8+ T cells sorted from blood. The CDR3 protein is CASSVLGGRNEQFF. The CDR3 DNA follows: TGTGCCAGCAGCGTACTAGGAGGTCGCAATGAGCAGTTCTTC.